This record covers a single TCR beta chain. This CDR3 region has 10 residues. Germline CDR1 and CDR2: SQVTM and ANQGSEA. V dropped 7 bases and J dropped 14 bases, with 15 bases sitting between them. Sequencing used immunoSEQ multiplex PCR; TCRdb keeps in-frame clones, though not all of them. The repertoire holds about 250,000 clones, with just over 85% as singletons. This specimen comes from a study of blood T cell repertoires in COVID-19. The overall study: Acute-phase and convalescent COVID-19 samples originated in the United States, Italy and Spain.

Participants had their cohort set by participant-reported clinical history. V is TRBV29-1 and J is TRBJ2-1, with a tentative D call TRBD2 (5 bases). Sequencing was performed on PBMCs or T cells enriched from blood (not recorded which). This receptor was obtained from a man in his forties who had recovered from COVID-19. CDR3 nucleotides: TGCAGCGGGCAGACGGGGATGGAGTTCTTC. Protein product: CSGQTGMEFF.